The rows below give T cell receptor beta chains drawn from one sample of a study of regulatory T cells in long-lasting Graves disease. Via MiXCR, TCRdb re-called the multiplex PCR reads, giving one row per CDR3 protein. The data contain a few hundred thousand distinct CDR3 sequences, roughly 25% of them seen just once; the ten biggest clones take up approximately 30%. Specimen: peripheral blood mononuclear cells (PBMCs), collected when the disease was refractory, from a patient treated with antithyroid drugs. These receptors came from a woman in her thirties or forties with Graves disease. Both conserved end residues are trimmed from each CDR3. D genes are given only for firm matches.

D,V,J,CDR3
TRBD2,TRBV28,TRBJ2-4,ASSLGLAGGRAKNIQY
-,TRBV6-5,TRBJ1-1,ASSYSTAGNTEAF
TRBD1,TRBV5-1,TRBJ2-7,ASSQSPGQVLSYEQY
TRBD2,TRBV7-7,TRBJ2-5,ASSLSAVAGEETQY
TRBD1,TRBV28,TRBJ1-5,ASSLRTGSNQPQH
-,TRBV12-3/TRBV12-4,TRBJ1-2,ASSPGVQVLDGYT
TRBD1,TRBV2,TRBJ1-2,ASSGPGGGYT
-,TRBV11-2,TRBJ2-7,ASSFSLGRVKHYEQY
-,TRBV28,TRBJ2-3,ASSFDLARTDTQY
-,TRBV19,TRBJ1-1,ASSIARQGVYSMAEAF
-,TRBV11-2,TRBJ1-1,ASSLEGKNTEAF
-,TRBV2,TRBJ2-7,ASKSEGGGASYEQY
TRBD1,TRBV9,TRBJ2-7,ASSDPTGMY
-,TRBV25-1,TRBJ2-2,ASREGTDTTWGRRTGELF
TRBD2,TRBV20-1,TRBJ2-1,SAREFGTTLGNEQF
-,TRBV3-1,TRBJ2-5,ASSQDARGWGQETQY
-,TRBV2,TRBJ1-2,ASKAGDYGYT
-,TRBV24-1,TRBJ2-2,ATSSDTGELF
TRBD1,TRBV12-3/TRBV12-4,TRBJ2-7,ASSNRRGFEY
-,TRBV5-1,TRBJ2-2,ASHVNTGELF
TRBD1,TRBV5-4,TRBJ2-7,ASSFWDRGYYEQY
-,TRBV28,TRBJ2-2,ASTFAHTGELF
TRBD1,TRBV2,TRBJ2-5,ASRRTGGIETQY
-,TRBV2,TRBJ2-7,ASSRSRSYEQY
TRBD2,TRBV27,TRBJ2-2,ASSSRTSGTTGELF
-,TRBV19,TRBJ2-3,ASSSYTSTDTQY
-,TRBV3-1,TRBJ2-7,ASSPHRRETYEQY
TRBD2,TRBV18,TRBJ2-7,ASSPRSTSGREQY
TRBD2,TRBV11-2,TRBJ2-3,ASRPLRTSGRADTQY
TRBD1,TRBV28,TRBJ1-5,ASSSPGTGERNQPQH
TRBD1,TRBV2,TRBJ2-5,ASSAGQGAIETQY
-,TRBV11-2,TRBJ2-1,ASSLAGEIEQF
-,TRBV3-1,TRBJ1-1,ASSQGPTEAF
-,TRBV19,TRBJ1-5,ASRQGRSNQPQH
TRBD2,TRBV15,TRBJ2-7,ATSTSGYEQY
-,TRBV6-1,TRBJ2-3,ASKAGQPINPDTQY
-,TRBV28,TRBJ2-1,ASSLIADLSYNEQF
-,TRBV28,TRBJ2-3,ASSLFGDTQY
-,TRBV2,TRBJ2-5,ASSEMETQY
-,TRBV29-1,TRBJ1-1,SVRVTLNTEAF
-,TRBV3-1,TRBJ1-1,ASSHWGRTEAF
-,TRBV19,TRBJ2-1,ASSIQGEQF
TRBD1,TRBV29-1,TRBJ1-2,SVEAQGIYGYT
-,TRBV14,TRBJ2-1,ASSQQNYNEQF
TRBD2,TRBV2,TRBJ2-1,ASTRGLAGTNEQF
TRBD2,TRBV10-3,TRBJ2-2,AISDAGDTGELF
TRBD2,TRBV7-3,TRBJ2-5,ASSLGAGGGETQY
-,TRBV27,TRBJ2-7,ASSSLLESGEQY